This entry is about one TCR beta chain. Antigen: not known. TCRdb re-derived calls from the 5' RACE reads in MiXCR, one entry per CDR3 protein. The repertoire consists of about 50,000 distinct CDR3 sequences, with about 7.4% occurring once and the leading ten covering 35%. These data come from a study of spatial heterogeneity in lung cancer. Study-wide results and caveats: Blood contained ubiquitous expanded tumor TCRs more at resection than at follow-up.

The time point here: blood at routine non-recurrence follow-up after resection. TCRs were sequenced from unsorted whole RNA of tumor, nontumor lung or PBMC. There are 14 residues in the CDR3. The trim removed 3 bases at V and 2 bases at J, leaving 5 bases unmatched. Germline assignment: CDR1 DFQATT and CDR2 SNEGSKA (reference sequence). The chain links TRBV20-1 to TRBJ1-2; 8 bases map to TRBD1. Sequencing was performed on PBMCs, taken at follow-up. The receptor was derived from a female donor with early-stage non-small cell lung cancer. The CDR3 region has the DNA TGCAGTGCTAGGCTGGACAGGGAGAACTATGGCTACACCTTC. Translation: CSARLDRENYGYTF.